Presented here are 20 T cell receptor beta chains from one specimen sequenced in a study of regulatory T cells in long-lasting Graves disease. Building the TCR beta libraries relied on iRepertoire HTBI primers, and CDR3 regions underwent Arm-PCR. MiXCR, applied by TCRdb to the multiplex PCR reads, yields one record per CDR3 protein. Of roughly 500,000 distinct CDR3 sequences in the sample, around 21% were seen once. Time point given: persistent/refractory GD, antithyroid drugs over 5 years with positive TRAb. The TCR library used RNA extracted from PBMCs. The source material was peripheral blood mononuclear cells (PBMCs), sampled when the disease was refractory, from a patient treated with antithyroid drugs. These receptors were obtained from a female donor with Graves disease.

At least ten counts were recorded for this clonotype. The chain employs TRBV7-6 and TRBJ1-2; no reliable D call. The CDR3 has 14 amino acids. The V end lost 5 bases, the J end lost 8 bases, and 18 bases lay between the germline ends. CDR1 is SGHVS, CDR2 FNYEAQ, per germline. The CDR3, as DNA: TGTGCCAGCAGCGCCCACCAGCGGGGTACCGGCTACACCTTC. Translated: CASSAHQRGTGYTF.

In this sample, this clonotype turned up many times. The rearrangement links TRBV5-6 to TRBJ1-1, with unresolved D. Germline V CDR1 and CDR2: SGHDT, YYEEEE. The V end lost 2 bases, the J end lost 0 bases, and 5 bases lay between the germline ends. The CDR3 totals 13 residues. DNA for the CDR3: TGTGCCAGCAGCTTTAACGTGAACACTGAAGCTTTCTTT. Translation: CASSFNVNTEAFF.

Note on this clonotype: It may be a read error: a sequence one base away is much more abundant. V and J are TRBV27 and TRBJ2-7; no clear D. V shed 4 bases and J shed 9 bases, with 16 bases lying between them. There are 13 residues in the CDR3. Germline assignment: CDR1 MNHEY and CDR2 SMNVEV (reference sequence). CDR3 sequence: CASSYGLYSGQYF. CDR3 nucleotides: TGTGCCAGCAGTTACGGGTTGTATTCCGGGCAGTACTTC.

This clonotype has only a few counts. This chain joins TRBV3-2 and TRBJ2-7. TRBV3-2 is recorded as a pseudogene. The CDR3 totals 16 residues. CDR3 protein: CASSQESKLSSYEQYF. The DNA for the CDR3 is TGTGCCAGCAGCCAAGAGTCCAAGTTAAGCTCCTACGAGCAGTACTTC.

This clonotype has just a few counts. V is TRBV5-1 and J is TRBJ2-5, with TRBD2 identical over 7 bases. Unmatched junction bases numbered 8, after V lost 5 bases and J lost 1 base. CDR1 and CDR2 (germline): SGHRS, YFSETQ. The CDR3 has 15 amino acids. CDR3 sequence (DNA): TGCGCCAGCAGGGGAATGACTAGCCCCCAAGAGACCCAGTACTTC. Protein sequence: CASRGMTSPQETQYF.

This chain uses TRBV2 with TRBJ2-7, with 9 nucleotides matching TRBD1. Trimming took 6 bases from V and 2 from J; bases not matched to a gene: 8. The CDR3 length is 15 residues. Germline V lookup: CDR1 SNHLY, CDR2 FYNNEI. In nucleotides, the CDR3 is TGTGCCAGCAGCGGACAGGGGACCCCAACCTACGAGCAGTACTTC. Translated: CASSGQGTPTYEQYF.

This clonotype has only a few counts. This chain connects TRBV30 to TRBJ2-2, with D perhaps TRBD2 (5 bases). Germline V gives CDR1 GTSNPN, CDR2 SVGIG (reference sequence). The CDR3 contains 14 residues. V shed 7 bases and J shed 6 bases, with 18 bases lying between them. The CDR3 bases are TGTGCCTTAACGCTAGCCCTCTTGCCCGGGGAGCTGTTTTTT. Translating it yields CALTLALLPGELFF.

V gene TRBV12-3 or TRBV12-4 combines with J gene TRBJ1-1; TRBD1 matches 8 bases. The CDR3 is 14 amino acids. V lost 5 bases to trimming and J lost 5 bases; unmatched junction nucleotides: 7. The CDR3 nucleotides are TGTGCCAGCAGTCGGGACAGGCAACGAACTGAAGCTTTCTTT. Translation: CASSRDRQRTEAFF.

This clonotype appeared many times. The rearrangement uses TRBV6-5 and TRBJ1-1, with D possibly matching TRBD1 (5 bases). From germline, CDR1 is MNHEY and CDR2 SVGAGI. The CDR3 totals 14 residues. V lost 2 bases to trimming and J lost 4 bases, with 11 bases between them. CDR3 protein: CASSYRDAGTEAFF. The CDR3, as DNA: TGTGCCAGCAGTTACCGGGACGCGGGCACTGAAGCTTTCTTT.

This clonotype was counted only a few times. The V call is TRBV6-2 or TRBV6-3, the J call TRBJ2-2; a possible D gene is TRBD2 (5 bases). The CDR3 totals 13 residues. V lost 2 bases and J 5 bases, leaving 6 bases between the germline ends. CDR1 is MNHEY, CDR2 SVGEGT, per germline. The CDR3 reads CASSYEGTGELFF. CDR3 nucleotides: TGTGCCAGCAGTTACGAGGGTACCGGGGAGCTGTTTTTT.

This clonotype has at least ten counts. This rearrangement joins TRBV12-3 or TRBV12-4 to TRBJ2-7; weak D call: TRBD2 (6 bases). The CDR3 runs to 13 residues. V was trimmed by 10 bases and J by 1 base, leaving 14 bases between them. This CDR3 reads CATQGSGSYEQYF. As DNA, the CDR3 is TGTGCCACCCAGGGTAGCGGATCCTACGAGCAGTACTTC.

With regard to this clonotype: It may be a read error: a sequence one base away is much more abundant. This chain joins TRBV9 and TRBJ1-4; unclear D gene. This CDR3 spans 13 amino acids. Deletions cut 7 bases from V and 8 bases from J, with 15 bases between. Per the germline V gene, CDR1 is SGDLS and CDR2 is YYNGEE. The CDR3 is CASGPGSGEKLFF. DNA of the CDR3: TGTGCCAGCGGCCCGGGATCGGGAGAAAAACTGTTTTTT.

J is TRBJ1-3 and V is TRBV7-9, with a possible D match to TRBD1 (5 bases). V lost 5 bases to trimming and J lost 2 bases, with 16 bases between them. CDR1 SEHNR and CDR2 FQNEAQ come from the germline V gene (reference sequence). The CDR3 contains 16 residues. This CDR3 reads CASSQVTGPAGNTIYF. CDR3 DNA: TGTGCCAGCAGCCAAGTGACGGGGCCCGCTGGAAACACCATATATTTT.

The chain uses TRBV29-1 and TRBJ1-1; D is ambiguous. Looked up from germline, CDR1 is SQVTM and CDR2 is ANQGSEA. Trimming shortened V by 6 bases and J by 4 bases, and 15 bases separated the two germline ends. CDR3 size: 13 residues. CDR3: CSVVLWGGTEAFF. The CDR3 DNA follows: TGCAGCGTGGTCTTGTGGGGAGGCACTGAAGCTTTCTTT.

This clonotype was observed a handful of times. The chain couples TRBV7-9 to TRBJ1-2; 7 bases align to TRBD1. V was clipped by 2 bases and J by 6 bases; unmatched bases: 6. The germline V gene encodes CDR1 SEHNR and CDR2 FQNEAQ (reference sequence). This CDR3 contains 14 residues. For the CDR3, the DNA is TGTGCCAGCAGCTTACAGGGACAGCATAATGGCTACACCTTC. Translating gives CASSLQGQHNGYTF.

This clonotype came up many times. The J gene is TRBJ1-6, the V gene TRBV28, with D uncertain. The CDR3 spans 19 residues. Germline values: CDR1 MDHEN, CDR2 SYDVKM. Trimming pared 1 base from V and 0 bases from J, leaving 16 bases between. The CDR3 spells CASSLSPRDRTSYNSPLHF. The CDR3, as DNA: TGTGCCAGCAGTTTATCGCCCCGGGATAGGACCTCCTATAATTCACCCCTCCACTTT.

This clonotype was picked up many times. The V call is TRBV11-2, the J call TRBJ2-7, with 13 bases matching TRBD2. There are 17 residues in the CDR3. CDR1 is SGHAT and CDR2 is FQNNGV in the germline V gene. J gave up 3 bases and V 2 bases, and 7 bases lay outside the gene matches. CDR3 sequence: CASSLRTSGSLFYEQYF. CDR3 DNA sequence: TGTGCCAGCAGCTTAAGGACTAGCGGGAGTCTATTCTACGAGCAGTACTTC.

This clonotype was picked up many times. The rearrangement links TRBV15 to TRBJ2-2; D is unresolved. With 3 bases removed from V and 9 bases from J, the gap between germline ends came to 11 bases. Germline V gene sequence: CDR1 LNHNV, CDR2 YYDKDF (reference sequence). CDR3 length equals 13 residues. CDR3: CATSSPTRRELFF. The CDR3 nucleotides read TGTGCCACCAGCAGTCCGACCCGTAGGGAGCTGTTTTTT.

The sample holds a few counts of this clonotype. This may be a read error: a much more frequent sequence differs by one nucleotide. Because the CDR3 is missing its conserved closing phenylalanine or tryptophan, this is likely a read error. The rearrangement links TRBV10-3 to TRBJ2-7, with D possibly matching TRBD1 (6 bases). The V and J ends lost 2 bases and 5 bases respectively, with 10 bases between them. The CDR3 runs to 13 residues. CDR1 and CDR2 from the germline V gene are ENHRY and SYGVKD. The CDR3 DNA sequence: TGTGCCATCAGTGAGGGTAGGGGGAACGAGCAGTACCTC. The encoded protein is CAISEGRGNEQYL.

The chain joins TRBV25-1 to TRBJ1-1, with 7 bases fitting TRBD1. CDR1 is MGHDK, CDR2 SYGVNS, per germline. The V and J ends lost 5 bases and 4 bases, in that order; junction bases with no gene match: 10. This CDR3 spans 15 amino acids. In nucleotides, the CDR3 is TGTGCCAGCAGTAAAGGGGGCGATCTTATCACTGAAGCTTTCTTT. Amino acid sequence: CASSKGGDLITEAFF.